The TCR beta chain described here comes from a study of OX40 agonist ivuxolimab in advanced cancers. The study's findings and limits: On average, CD8+ T cells had more expanded clones than CD4+.

The data were produced by immunoSEQ multiplex PCR, yet TCRdb's version contains in-frame clones alone and is incomplete. The table lists around 80,000 clones, less than 90% of them singletons. Trimming stripped 5 bases from V and 3 bases from J, with 8 bases between. Germline V gene sequence: CDR1 SGHRS, CDR2 YFSETQ. This CDR3 contains 12 residues. A note on this clone: The antigen is not known.

The material sequenced was CD4+ or CD8+ T cells sorted from blood, taken in a trial of the OX40 agonist ivuxolimab. This receptor was identified in an adult with an advanced solid tumor such as melanoma, head and neck, liver or kidney cancer. V is TRBV5-1 and J is TRBJ2-5; weak D call: TRBD1 (5 bases). CDR3 sequence: CASRGAEETQYF. For the CDR3, the DNA is TGCGCCAGCAGAGGGGCAGAAGAGACCCAGTACTTC.